The 26 T cell receptor beta chains given below trace back to one sample, sequenced in a study of vaccination and CD4 T cells after COVID-19 (dated by TCRdb to the early 2020s). Read against the paper, the sample's treatment or condition label means: roughly nine-day PBMC culture with coronavirus spike peptide pools or control peptides (ViraFEST assay). Library generation was performed with PCR. Sequencing was performed on an Illumina iSeq 100. TCR sequencing of DNA from cultured CD4+ T cells used the Oncomine TCR Beta short-read assay at the Johns Hopkins FTIC core. The public reads were run again by TCRdb, first through fastp at Q25 and then through MiXCR, and only productive beta chains were kept. Entries are consolidated by CDR3 protein sequence, retaining the most common genes and DNA. The sample table records about 12,000 distinct CDR3 sequences; 53% of these occur just once. The ten most abundant clones make up about 28% of the sample.

Antigens for these TCRs are unknown. Sequencing was performed on CD4+ T cells from blood, cultured in vitro. The receptors originated from a human donor who had recovered from COVID-19.

The chain has TRBV20-1 and TRBJ1-4, with TRBD1 identical over 7 bases. V was clipped by 1 base and J by 1 base; unmatched bases: 6. This CDR3 is 16 amino acids long. Germline lookup yields CDR1 DFQATT and CDR2 SNEGSKA (reference sequence). The CDR3 bases are TGCAGTGCTAGAGGCGCTGACAGGGAAACTAATGAAAAACTGTTTTTT. Translated, it gives CSARGADRETNEKLFF.

This clonotype was detected a few times. The chain links TRBV20-1 to TRBJ2-5; TRBD2 matches at 11 bases. The ends lost 6 bases at V and 5 bases at J; junction bases unmatched: 14. This CDR3 region has 16 residues. Germline V gene data show CDR1 as DFQATT and CDR2 as SNEGSKA (reference sequence). CDR3 nucleotide sequence: TGCAGTGCCCGGTTGGGTAGCGGGGGGGCCCTGGAGACCCAGTACTTC. Translated: CSARLGSGGALETQYF.

The chain carries TRBV2 and TRBJ1-1; D call uncertain. This CDR3 spans 13 amino acids. CDR1 is SNHLY and CDR2 is FYNNEI in the germline V gene. V lost 7 bases and J 0 bases, leaving 9 bases between the germline ends. The CDR3 DNA reads TGTGCCAGCAATGGGGATATGAACACTGAAGCTTTCTTT. Translation: CASNGDMNTEAFF.

The chain links TRBV20-1 to TRBJ2-1, with 10 nucleotides matching TRBD1. With 1 base clipped from V and 4 bases from J, the junction kept 4 bases outside the gene matches. The CDR3 has 15 residues. Germline V gene data show CDR1 as DFQATT and CDR2 as SNEGSKA (reference sequence). The chain's CDR3 is CSARAPDRGYNEQFF. The CDR3 coding sequence is TGCAGTGCTAGAGCCCCGGACAGGGGGTACAATGAGCAGTTCTTC.

This clonotype occurred a few times. The germline gene is not matched at one end of the junction; a read error may be the cause. The rearrangement links TRBV7-7 to TRBJ2-3; 7 bases are shared with TRBD2. CDR1 and CDR2 (germline): SSHAT, FNYEAQ (reference sequence). The CDR3 runs to 15 residues. CDR3 nucleotides: TGTGCTAGCAGCTTAGATGCGGGAGGCACAGATACGCAGTATTTT. The encoded protein is CASSLDAGGTDTQYF.

The chain uses TRBV29-1 and TRBJ2-5, with D possibly TRBD2 on 6 matching bases. The CDR3 runs 14 residues. Germline V lookup: CDR1 SQVTM, CDR2 ANQGSEA. Between the trimmed V and J ends, which lost 4 bases and 2 bases, there was a span of 14 bases. The CDR3: CSVVLRGNQETQYF. CDR3 nucleotide sequence: TGCAGCGTTGTACTGCGGGGAAATCAAGAGACCCAGTACTTC. Full variable domain (remainder filled in from reference TRBV29-1 and TRBJ2-5): SAVISQKPSRDICQRGTSLTIQCQVDSQVTMMFWYRQQPGQSLTLIATANQGSEATYESGFVIDKFPISRPNLTFSTLTVSNMSPEDSSIYLCSVVLRGNQETQYFGPGTRLLVL.

This clonotype has just a few counts. The genes are TRBV6-1 and TRBJ2-7, with 8 bases fitting TRBD1. V was pared by 4 bases and J by 2 bases, with 4 bases of the junction left unmatched. The CDR3 has 14 residues. Per the germline V gene, CDR1 is MNHNS and CDR2 is SASEGT. The CDR3 is CASSAPGQAYEQYF. As DNA, the CDR3 is TGTGCCAGCAGTGCCCCGGGACAGGCCTACGAGCAGTACTTC.

This clonotype was seen a few times. The gene calls are TRBV11-3 and TRBJ2-1, with D tentatively TRBD1 (6 bases). The J call may be wrong; the DNA end is better matched by TRBJ2-7. Germline CDR1 reads SGHNT; CDR2 reads YENEEA. CDR3 size: 14 residues. The CDR3 DNA sequence: TGTGCCAGCAGTTTTAGCCTGACAGGTTACGAGCAGTACTTC. It specifies CASSFSLTGYEQYF.

This clonotype was seen only a few times. The chain links TRBV20-1 to TRBJ2-5; 11 nucleotides align to TRBD2. The CDR3 spans 14 residues. V gave up 2 bases and J gave up 5 bases; unmatched junction bases: 4. CDR1 and CDR2 from the germline V gene are DFQATT and SNEGSKA (reference sequence). CDR3 sequence reads: CSARLAGGLETQYF. DNA for the CDR3: TGCAGTGCTAGACTAGCGGGGGGACTGGAGACCCAGTACTTC.

The J gene is TRBJ1-5, the V gene TRBV20-1, with 7 bases fitting TRBD1. CDR1 is DFQATT, CDR2 SNEGSKA, per germline (reference sequence). The CDR3 is made up of 15 amino acids. V lost 6 bases to trimming and J lost 3 bases; unmatched junction nucleotides: 11. CDR3 sequence: CSATRGPEDNQPQHF. In nucleotides, the CDR3 is TGCAGTGCGACAAGGGGGCCAGAGGACAATCAGCCCCAGCATTTT.

This chain links TRBV6-1 with TRBJ2-1; 7 bases are a match to TRBD2. The CDR3 consists of 16 residues. Germline V CDR1 and CDR2: MNHNS, SASEGT. V shed 4 bases, J shed 0 bases, and the junction held 6 bases outside the gene matches. CDR3 region: CASSVLAGRSYNEQFF. CDR3 coding DNA: TGTGCCAGCAGTGTATTAGCGGGTCGCTCCTACAATGAGCAGTTCTTC.

The table lists this clonotype with a few counts. This sequence joins TRBV2 and TRBJ1-2, with 7 bases that match TRBD1. The germline V gene has CDR1 SNHLY and CDR2 FYNNEI. The trim removed 8 bases at V and 5 bases at J, leaving 11 bases unmatched. There are 14 residues in the CDR3. CDR3 region: CASGLQGQSYGYTF. Written as DNA, the CDR3 is TGTGCCAGCGGCCTACAGGGGCAGTCTTATGGCTACACCTTC.

This clonotype was found once. Written as DNA, the CDR3 is TGTGCCAGCAGCTTAGAGGCCCTCTCTGGAAACACCATATATTTT. Protein: CASSLEALSGNTIYF. The V call is TRBV11-2, the J call TRBJ1-3; D is unclear. Germline CDR1 and CDR2: SGHAT and FQNNGV. V was shortened by 0 bases and J by 0 bases, with 6 bases between the two germline ends. The CDR3 spans 15 residues.

The chain carries TRBV6-5 and TRBJ1-4; D remains ambiguous. The V gene's germline CDR1 is MNHEY and CDR2 SVGAGI. V shed 2 bases and J shed 6 bases, with 4 bases lying between them. CDR3 length: 12 amino acids. This chain's CDR3 is CASSYRDEKLFF. The DNA for the CDR3 is TGTGCCAGCAGTTACAGGGATGAAAAACTGTTTTTT.

The chain uses TRBV7-2 and TRBJ1-2; 9 bases are a match to TRBD1. The V segment lost 5 bases and the J segment 8 bases; nucleotides outside the gene matches: 12. CDR1 is SGHTA, CDR2 FQGNSA, per germline. CDR3 size: 15 residues. CDR3 in DNA: TGTGCCAGCAGCACTACCGGGACAGGGCCTAGGGGCTACACCTTC. It encodes CASSTTGTGPRGYTF. Full variable domain (remainder filled in from reference TRBV7-2 and TRBJ1-2): GAGVSQSPSNKVTEKGKDVELRCDPISGHTALYWYRQSLGQGLEFLIYFQGNSAPDKSGLPSDRFSAERTGGSVSTLTIQRTQQEDSAVYLCASSTTGTGPRGYTFGSGTRLTVV.

The J gene is TRBJ1-6, the V gene TRBV6-1; D unclear. V was clipped by 7 bases and J by 9 bases, with 10 bases between them. CDR3 length equals 12 residues. From germline, CDR1 is MNHNS and CDR2 SASEGT. The CDR3 DNA sequence: TGTGCCAGCAAAGGGTTAGGTTCACCCCTCCACTTT. It codes for CASKGLGSPLHF.

The V and J genes are TRBV11-2 and TRBJ2-3; the match to TRBD1 covers 8 bases. Per the germline V gene, CDR1 is SGHAT and CDR2 is FQNNGV. The CDR3 spans 15 residues. V shed 4 bases and J 6 bases; nucleotides not matched to a gene: 9. The CDR3 reads CASSSGQVLDDTQYF. In nucleotides, the CDR3 is TGTGCCAGCAGCTCGGGACAGGTTCTGGACGATACGCAGTATTTT.

The V call is TRBV7-6, the J call TRBJ2-1; TRBD2 is a possible D gene (5 bases). The CDR3 spans 14 residues. The V end was cut by 3 bases, the J end by 6 bases, with 12 bases between. Germline CDR1 is SGHVS and CDR2 is FNYEAQ. As DNA, the CDR3 is TGTGCCAGCAGCTTGGGGAGTGGTAGCAATGAGCAGTTCTTC. Translated, it gives CASSLGSGSNEQFF.

The chain couples TRBV19 to TRBJ2-3; 7 bases are shared with TRBD2. The germline CDR1 and CDR2 sequences are LNHDA and SQIVND (reference sequence). Trimming at V came to 1 base and at J to 11 bases, leaving 15 bases not matched to a gene. The CDR3 length is 16 residues. The CDR3 spells CASSIGLLPGGGVQYF. The CDR3 bases are TGTGCCAGTAGTATAGGCTTGCTCCCGGGGGGAGGGGTGCAGTATTTT.

The chain joins TRBV6-2 or TRBV6-3 to TRBJ2-1, with 7 bases aligning to TRBD1. Trimming removed 5 bases from V and 4 bases from J; junction bases left unmatched: 2. The CDR3 spans 13 residues. In germline, CDR1 is MNHEY, CDR2 SVGEGT. The CDR3 loop reads CASSTDRYNEQFF. The CDR3 nucleotides are TGTGCCAGCAGTACGGACAGGTACAATGAGCAGTTCTTC.

Only a few counts were recorded for this clonotype. V gene TRBV24-1 combines with J gene TRBJ2-5; 9 bases fit TRBD1. Per germline, CDR1 KGHDR and CDR2 SFDVKD. The junction had 1 base not matched to a gene; V was cut back by 0 bases and J by 3 bases. The CDR3 has 15 amino acids. Here the CDR3 DNA reads TGTGCCACCAGTGATTTGAGGACAGGGGAAGAGACCCAGTACTTC. This gives the protein CATSDLRTGEETQYF.

DNA for the CDR3: TGTGCCAGCAGTGGGGCCAGCGGGTCCTATAATTCACCCCTCCACTTT. Its protein is CASSGASGSYNSPLHF. The chain links TRBV2 to TRBJ1-6; no firm D call. The CDR3 extends over 16 amino acids. With 4 bases removed from V and 1 base from J, the gap between germline ends came to 11 bases. In germline, CDR1 is SNHLY, CDR2 FYNNEI.

This clonotype turned up a few times. The chain is built from TRBV2 and TRBJ1-2; tentative D call: TRBD1 (5 bases). Germline CDR1 and CDR2: SNHLY and FYNNEI. CDR3 size: 16 residues. Trimming took off 1 base at V and 5 bases at J, with 17 bases between the two ends. The CDR3 region has the DNA TGTGCCAGCAGTGAAGGGAGGCTTGTCGGGACTTATGGCTACACCTTC. Its translation: CASSEGRLVGTYGYTF.

The chain uses TRBV15 and TRBJ2-7; TRBD2 aligns across 8 bases. This CDR3 has 14 amino acids. CDR1 is LNHNV, CDR2 YYDKDF, per germline (reference sequence). J gave up 0 bases and V 10 bases, and 8 bases lay outside the gene matches. CDR3 in amino acids: CASSSLAGSYEQYF. The CDR3 coding sequence is TGTGCCAGCAGTTCTCTAGCGGGCTCCTACGAGCAGTACTTC.

The V call is TRBV20-1, the J call TRBJ1-1; perhaps TRBD1 as D (5 bases). Trimming pared 7 bases from V and 8 bases from J, leaving 17 bases between. Germline CDR1 DFQATT, CDR2 SNEGSKA (reference sequence). This CDR3 region has 12 residues. In DNA form, the CDR3 reads TGCAGTGTTCCCCCGAGGGGCCCGGAAGCTTTCTTT. Amino acid sequence: CSVPPRGPEAFF.

The chain has TRBV28 and TRBJ2-2; 7 bases are a match to TRBD2. The V and J ends lost 8 bases and 6 bases, in that order; junction bases with no gene match: 6. Germline CDR1 and CDR2: MDHEN and SYDVKM. The CDR3 loop spans 13 amino acids. In DNA, the CDR3 is TGTGCCAGCCTGGGAGGGGCGGCCGGGGAGCTGTTTTTT. This encodes CASLGGAAGELFF. The variable domain in full, with the rest retrieved from reference TRBV28 and TRBJ2-2, is DVKVTQSSRYLVKRTGEKVFLECVQDMDHENMFWYRQDPGLGLRLIYFSYDVKMKEKGDIPEGYSVSREKKERFSLILESASTNQTSMYLCASLGGAAGELFFGEGSRLTVL.